The T cell receptor beta chain under discussion was sequenced for a study of cytomegalovirus exposure and HLA in healthy donors. As for the study in general: The same platform used for the approximately 670 first-cohort repertoires was also used for the 100 to 150 validation repertoires, as a later analysis reported. Study-level points and caveats: Researchers counted 164 TCR beta chains as cytomegalovirus-associated. Most observed TCR sequences were rare, whereas some public TCRs were detected in many donors.

From germline, CDR1 is KGHSH and CDR2 LQKENI. The V end was cut by 4 bases, the J end by 10 bases, with 16 bases between. This CDR3 contains 13 residues. This clone has a count of ten or more. What it recognizes is unknown. Profiled with immunoSEQ multiplex PCR; TCRdb holds only in-frame clones, not every one. This sample has a few hundred thousand clones, with around 80% found just once. Among the 120 or so subjects of the validation cohort, separate from the approximately 670-subject first cohort, were the donors. The gene calls are TRBV18 and TRBJ1-2, with unresolved D. Sequences were obtained from PBMCs. The clonotype comes from a woman younger than 45 in good health and CMV-seropositive. The CDR3 loop is CASSRPGTLNYTF. CDR3 DNA sequence: TGTGCCAGCTCACGTCCGGGCACCCTTAACTACACCTTC.